A single sample is the source of the 13 T cell receptor beta chains below, sequenced in a study of post-analysis software for immune sequencing data. Built from TCR beta cDNA, the libraries had unique molecular identifiers in them. TCRdb recomputed calls from the PCR reads with MiXCR, one row per CDR3 protein. The sample yields 150,000 to 200,000 distinct CDR3 sequences, approximately 28% seen once. Study-level findings and limits: TRBV segments more frequent in patients than in controls numbered about five and included TRBV5-6, TRBV5-1 and TRBV20-1.

These receptors' targets are unknown. Sequencing was carried out using blood. Every receptor here comes from a girl under 18 with multiple sclerosis.

This clonotype was observed a few times. This chain uses TRBV28 with TRBJ2-6; 11 nucleotides align to TRBD2. CDR1 MDHEN and CDR2 SYDVKM come from the germline V gene. CDR3 length equals 15 residues. Losses at the gene ends were 10 bases for V and 2 bases for J; bases not matched to a gene: 4. The CDR3, as DNA: TGTGCCACTATAGCGGGGGGGACTGGGGCCAACGTCCTGACTTTC. Translated: CATIAGGTGANVLTF.

V usage is TRBV6-6 and J usage is TRBJ2-3; D might be TRBD2 (5 bases). The CDR3 covers 16 residues. V lost 0 bases and J lost 2, with 12 bases in between. Germline assignment: CDR1 MNHNY and CDR2 SVGAGI (reference sequence). The CDR3 is CASSYSLNGNTDTQYF. CDR3 DNA sequence: TGTGCCAGCAGTTACTCCCTAAACGGGAACACAGATACGCAGTATTTT.

This clonotype appeared a single time. One end of the junction varies from germline; a read error may be responsible. The chain uses TRBV5-1 and TRBJ1-1, with D possibly being TRBD1 (5 bases). The length of the CDR3 is 14 residues. The germline CDR1 and CDR2 sequences are SGHRS and YFSETQ. CDR3 DNA: TGCACCAGCAGCTTCGCGGAGGGGCACACTGAAGCTTTCTTT. This sequence encodes CTSSFAEGHTEAFF.

In regard to this clonotype: Just one base apart from a much larger clone, this may be a read error. V and J are TRBV12-3 or TRBV12-4 and TRBJ2-1; 8 bases agree with TRBD2. The CDR3 loop spans 17 amino acids. The CDR3 DNA reads as TGTGCCAGCAGTTTAAGAGGAGCGGGAGAGCGTAGTAATGAGCACTTCTTC. It yields the protein CASSLRGAGERSNEHFF.

Many counts were recorded for this clonotype. The CDR3 region is CSANRDTTLGYTF. CDR3 bases: TGCAGTGCAAACCGGGACACAACTTTAGGCTACACCTTC. The chain couples TRBV20-1 to TRBJ1-2; D is possibly TRBD1 (6 bases). The CDR3 runs 13 residues. Per the germline V gene, CDR1 is DFQATT and CDR2 is SNEGSKA (reference sequence). Deletions cut 6 bases from V and 8 bases from J, with 19 bases between.

On this clonotype itself: An end of the junction does not agree with germline; a read error may underlie this. The CDR3 here is CASNPVGRRANYGCTF. The CDR3 DNA reads as TGTGCCAGCAACCCCGTTGGAAGGAGAGCTAACTATGGCTGCACCTTC. This chain joins TRBV27 and TRBJ1-2; no clear D gene. The length of the CDR3 is 16 residues. Germline lookup yields CDR1 MNHEY and CDR2 SMNVEV (reference sequence).

This clonotype was counted many times. V and J are TRBV4-1 and TRBJ2-3; D unclear. Trimming shortened V by 0 bases and J by 8 bases, and 15 bases separated the two germline ends. Looked up from germline, CDR1 is MGHRA and CDR2 is YSYEKL. This CDR3 contains 15 residues. The CDR3 region has the DNA TGCGCCAGCAGCCAAGACCCGAACCCCTTATCTACGCAGTATTTT. Protein sequence: CASSQDPNPLSTQYF.

With respect to this clonotype: It may be a read error: a sequence one base away is much more abundant. This chain joins TRBV6-2 or TRBV6-3 and TRBJ2-5, with D possibly being TRBD1 or TRBD2 (5 bases each). Germline CDR1 is MNHEY and CDR2 is SVGEGT. The CDR3 is 13 amino acids. The CDR3, as DNA: TGTACCAGCAGTTATCGGGGCTTATCCATGCGGTACTTC. It codes for CTSSYRGLSMRYF.

This clonotype has only a few counts. The V call is TRBV12-3 or TRBV12-4, the J call TRBJ2-5, with 7 bases matching TRBD1. J lost 12 bases, V lost 6 bases, and 19 bases had no gene match. This CDR3 has 15 amino acids. The CDR3 DNA is TGTGCCAGCAGCGCCCCCGGGACAGCCAATTCTGTCAAGTACTTC. Translated, it gives CASSAPGTANSVKYF.

Notes on this clonotype: Its ends do not fully match the called genes, so a read error is possible. V and J are TRBV6-1 and TRBJ2-6; D may be TRBD1 or TRBD2 (6 bases each). The CDR3 is 19 amino acids. The germline CDR1 and CDR2 sequences are MNHNS and SASEGT. CDR3 region: CASSVRDLVIATGANVLIF. The DNA for the CDR3 is TGTGCCAGCAGTGTAAGAGACTTAGTCATCGCGACGGGGGCCAACGTCCTGATTTTC.

The rearrangement uses TRBV7-9 and TRBJ2-1, with D possibly being TRBD1 (5 bases). From germline, CDR1 is SEHNR and CDR2 FQNEAQ (reference sequence). CDR3 length equals 15 residues. V lost 4 bases and J lost 5, with 15 bases in between. The CDR3: CASSSRADNNNEQFF. The CDR3 DNA is TGTGCCAGCAGCTCCCGGGCGGACAATAACAATGAGCAGTTCTTC. The whole variable domain, remainder taken from reference TRBV7-9 and TRBJ2-1, is DTGVSQNPRHKITKRGQNVTFRCDPISEHNRLYWYRQTLGQGPEFLTYFQNEAQLEKSRLLSDRFSAERPKGSFSTLEIQRTEQGDSAMYLCASSSRADNNNEQFFGPGTRLTVL.

At least ten counts were recorded for this clonotype. Written as DNA, the CDR3 is TGCGCCAGCAGCGGGCCTAGCGGGAGTGGCGATGAGCAGTTCTTC. Protein: CASSGPSGSGDEQFF. The rearrangement uses TRBV5-1 and TRBJ2-1; 10 bases are shared with TRBD2. Germline V gene sequence: CDR1 SGHRS, CDR2 YFSETQ. V shed 4 bases and J 8 bases; nucleotides not matched to a gene: 9. The CDR3 spans 15 residues.

This clonotype came up many times. V is TRBV11-2 and J is TRBJ2-1; D is unclear. Trimming shortened V by 3 bases and J by 0 bases, and 9 bases separated the two germline ends. Per the germline V gene, CDR1 is SGHAT and CDR2 is FQNNGV. The length of the CDR3 is 15 residues. This CDR3 reads CASSFISASYNEQFF. For the CDR3, the DNA is TGTGCCAGCAGCTTTATCTCCGCCTCCTACAATGAGCAGTTCTTC. Variable domain in full (rest from reference TRBV11-2 and TRBJ2-1): EAGVAQSPRYKIIEKRQSVAFWCNPISGHATLYWYQQILGQGPKLLIQFQNNGVVDDSQLPKDRFSAERLKGVDSTLKIQPAKLEDSAVYLCASSFISASYNEQFFGPGTRLTVL.